The 5 T cell receptor beta chains below come from one sample, sequenced in a study of cytotoxic CD8 clonotypes in ibrutinib-treated CLL. Sequenced by immunoSEQ multiplex PCR; TCRdb stores in-frame clones only, minus some. The repertoire holds 130,000 to 150,000 clones, with less than 95% as singletons. The sequencing used PBMCs, collected after 12 months of ibrutinib treatment. The receptor source for this set is a human donor with chronic lymphocytic leukemia.

The V call is TRBV2, the J call TRBJ2-5; D gene uncertain. With 3 bases removed from V and 13 bases from J, the gap between germline ends came to 12 bases. The CDR3 length is 11 residues. The germline V gene has CDR1 SNHLY and CDR2 FYNNEI. CDR3 amino acids: CASSESRRRYF. The CDR3 coding sequence is TGTGCCAGCAGTGAGTCCAGGCGGAGGTACTTC.

This chain connects TRBV28 to TRBJ2-1, with TRBD2 as a possible D gene (5 bases). CDR1 and CDR2 (germline): MDHEN, SYDVKM. The CDR3 runs to 13 residues. Deletions cut 6 bases from V and 4 bases from J, with 10 bases between. The CDR3 spells CASSQDWYNEQFF. The CDR3 DNA sequence: TGTGCCAGCAGCCAGGACTGGTACAATGAGCAGTTCTTC.

The rearrangement uses TRBV5-1 and TRBJ2-1; 14 positions match TRBD2. V dropped 6 bases and J dropped 8; count of bases not matched to a gene: 7. This CDR3 spans 15 amino acids. The germline V gene has CDR1 SGHRS and CDR2 YFSETQ. The CDR3 DNA follows: TGCGCCAGCACCGAAGGACTAGCGGGAGGCCATGAGCAGTTCTTC. Protein product: CASTEGLAGGHEQFF.

The chain uses TRBV30 and TRBJ2-3; 8 nucleotides line up with TRBD1. V lost 1 base, J lost 10 bases, and 4 bases stayed unmatched. CDR1 GTSNPN and CDR2 SVGIG come from the germline V gene (reference sequence). The CDR3 has 12 residues. The CDR3 sequence is CAWSGTQGAQYF. CDR3 nucleotides: TGTGCCTGGAGTGGAACACAGGGGGCGCAGTATTTT.

The chain recombines TRBV19 with TRBJ2-3; D unclear. Germline loops: CDR1 LNHDA, CDR2 SQIVND (reference sequence). The germline V and J ends were trimmed by 0 bases and 3 bases, with 4 bases remaining between them. CDR3 length: 13 amino acids. The CDR3 nucleotides read TGTGCCAGTAGTATAGATCAGACAGATACGCAGTATTTT. Protein product: CASSIDQTDTQYF.